This T cell receptor (beta chain) originates from a study of blood T cell repertoires in COVID-19. Germline V gives CDR1 SGDLS, CDR2 YYNGEE. With 4 bases clipped from V and 4 bases from J, the junction kept 5 bases outside the gene matches. The CDR3 runs 15 residues. This study enrolled people aged 18 to 89 from about two dozen US geographic areas. Categorization into cohorts depended on clinical history that participants reported. In the original processing: Nucleated cell number was recorded as an estimate derived from reference gene primer amplification. Assay: immunoSEQ multiplex PCR; the TCRdb copy retains only in-frame clones and omits some. The DNA was the basis for D and trimming; V, J and clone size are from that table. The table lists more than 350,000 clones, roughly nine tenths of them singletons.

The source of this sequence is a man aged 18 to 30 who had recovered from COVID-19. Sequencing used PBMCs or T cells enriched from blood (not recorded which). The chain combines TRBV9 with TRBJ2-2, with 9 bases lining up with TRBD2. The CDR3 DNA follows: TGTGCCAGCAGCCCCGAGGGACTAGCCACCGGGGAGCTGTTTTTT. This codes for CASSPEGLATGELFF.